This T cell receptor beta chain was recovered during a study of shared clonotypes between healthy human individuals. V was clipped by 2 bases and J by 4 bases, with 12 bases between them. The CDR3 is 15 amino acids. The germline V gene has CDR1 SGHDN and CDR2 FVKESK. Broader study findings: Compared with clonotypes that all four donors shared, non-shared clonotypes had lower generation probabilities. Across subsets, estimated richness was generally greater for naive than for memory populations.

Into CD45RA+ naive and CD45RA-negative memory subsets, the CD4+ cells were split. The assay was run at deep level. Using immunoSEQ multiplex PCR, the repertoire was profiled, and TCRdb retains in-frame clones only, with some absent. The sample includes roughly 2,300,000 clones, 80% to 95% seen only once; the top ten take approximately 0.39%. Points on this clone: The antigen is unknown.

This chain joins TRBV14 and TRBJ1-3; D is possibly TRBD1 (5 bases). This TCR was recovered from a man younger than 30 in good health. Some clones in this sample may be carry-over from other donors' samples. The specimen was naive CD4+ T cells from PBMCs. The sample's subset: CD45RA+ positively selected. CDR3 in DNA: TGTGCCAGCAGCCAACAACAGGTTTCGGGAAACACCATATATTTT. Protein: CASSQQQVSGNTIYF.